The rows below give T cell receptor beta chains drawn from one sample of a study of PD-L1 blockade in urothelial cancer. Measured with immunoSEQ multiplex PCR; TCRdb has only the in-frame clones, and not every one. The table has just over 40,000 clones, approximately 81% seen once. Specimen: PBMCs, collected around atezolizumab (anti-PD-L1) treatment. The source is a man in his sixties or seventies with urothelial cancer. Both conserved end residues are part of each CDR3. D genes are given only for firm matches. Part of the rows lack a size; the others show once, few, many or a class for expanded clones.

clone size,V gene,CDR3 length,D gene,J gene,CDR3 protein,CDR3 DNA
-,TRBV5-5,15,TRBD1,TRBJ1-5,CASSFQTGENQPQHF,TGTGCCAGCAGCTTCCAGACAGGGGAAAATCAGCCCCAGCATTTT
few,TRBV5-1,15,TRBD1,TRBJ1-3,CASSTRTGDGNTIYF,TGCGCCAGCAGCACCCGGACAGGGGATGGAAACACCATATATTTT
-,TRBV11-2,15,TRBD1,TRBJ1-1,CASSLQGAQNTEAFF,TGTGCCAGCAGCCTCCAGGGGGCTCAGAACACTGAAGCTTTCTTT
-,TRBV2,13,TRBD1,TRBJ2-7,CASRDRVTYEQYF,TGTGCCAGCCGGGACAGGGTCACCTACGAGCAGTACTTC
-,TRBV7-3,13,-,TRBJ2-2,CASSSTGSGELFF,TGTGCCAGCAGCTCTACAGGGTCCGGGGAGCTGTTTTTT
-,TRBV4-1,18,-,TRBJ2-6,CASSQDLSGISGANVLTF,TGCGCCAGCAGCCAAGACCTCTCAGGGATCTCTGGGGCCAACGTCCTGACTTTC
-,TRBV19,14,TRBD2,TRBJ2-5,CASRRTSGQETQYF,TGTGCCAGTAGACGGACTAGCGGGCAAGAGACCCAGTACTTC
-,TRBV7-9,16,-,TRBJ1-1,CASSPPGTRMNTEAFF,TGTGCCAGCAGCCCCCCAGGCACAAGGATGAACACTGAAGCTTTCTTT
-,TRBV9,14,-,TRBJ1-2,CASSAQGGFKGYTF,TGTGCCAGCAGCGCACAAGGGGGTTTCAAAGGCTACACCTTC
-,TRBV15,16,TRBD1,TRBJ1-5,CATSSARRQGNQPQHF,TGTGCCACCAGCAGCGCCCGGAGACAGGGTAATCAGCCCCAGCATTTT
-,TRBV19,15,TRBD2,TRBJ2-1,CASSTLAGPSNEQFF,TGTGCCAGTAGTACCCTAGCGGGACCAAGCAATGAGCAGTTCTTC
-,TRBV4-1,17,-,TRBJ2-1,CASSQVRLSGPRGEQFF,TGCGCCAGCAGCCAAGTTCGGCTTAGCGGTCCTAGGGGTGAGCAGTTCTTC
-,TRBV9,15,-,TRBJ1-1,CASSVGPSGDTEAFF,TGTGCCAGCAGCGTCGGACCTTCGGGAGACACTGAAGCTTTCTTT
-,TRBV10-3,17,TRBD2,TRBJ2-7,CAISDTVGAGGSYEQYF,TGTGCCATCAGTGATACGGTGGGAGCGGGAGGTTCCTACGAGCAGTACTTC
-,TRBV5-1,15,-,TRBJ1-1,CASSSARGWATEAFF,TGCGCCAGCAGCTCCGCCCGGGGGTGGGCCACTGAAGCTTTCTTT
-,TRBV30,16,-,TRBJ1-5,CAWGPQDRVFGQPQHF,TGTGCCTGGGGACCGCAAGACAGAGTTTTCGGTCAGCCCCAGCATTTT
-,TRBV6-6,16,-,TRBJ1-5,CASTKWAAGSNQPQHF,TGTGCCAGCACAAAGTGGGCGGCGGGGAGCAATCAGCCCCAGCATTTT
-,TRBV7-3,15,TRBD2,TRBJ2-1,CASSLMAGDPNEQFF,TGTGCCAGCAGCTTAATGGCGGGAGACCCCAATGAGCAGTTCTTC
-,TRBV5-4,15,TRBD1,TRBJ1-5,CASSLDRGDNQPQHF,TGTGCCAGCAGCCTAGACAGGGGAGACAATCAGCCCCAGCATTTT
-,TRBV18,17,TRBD1,TRBJ1-4,CASSQALYGTGDEKLFF,TGTGCCAGCTCACAAGCCCTATACGGGACAGGGGATGAAAAACTGTTTTTT
-,TRBV7-2,13,-,TRBJ2-5,CASRAAGKETQYF,TGTGCCAGCAGAGCAGCGGGTAAAGAGACCCAGTACTTC
-,TRBV19,15,TRBD1,TRBJ1-1,CASSMPRTGSTEAFF,TGTGCCAGTAGTATGCCCCGGACAGGGTCGACTGAAGCTTTCTTT
-,TRBV30,12,TRBD2,TRBJ2-1,CAWRGTTNEQFF,TGTGCCTGGAGGGGGACTACCAATGAGCAGTTCTTC
-,TRBV5-6,15,TRBD2,TRBJ2-1,CASTLGVAGGSGQFF,TGTGCCAGCACCCTAGGGGTAGCGGGAGGTTCTGGGCAGTTCTTC
medium-sized,TRBV29-1,16,TRBD2,TRBJ2-1,CSVEDPTSGRVREQFF,TGCAGCGTTGAAGACCCGACTAGCGGGAGGGTACGAGAGCAGTTCTTC
-,TRBV18,16,TRBD2,TRBJ2-5,CASSLIGLAGTSTQYF,TGTGCCAGCTCACTCATCGGACTAGCGGGAACCTCGACCCAGTACTTC
-,TRBV29-1,14,TRBD2,TRBJ2-1,CSVERGSGSYEQFF,TGCAGCGTTGAAAGGGGTAGCGGGAGCTATGAGCAGTTCTTC
-,TRBV5-1,16,TRBD2,TRBJ2-3,CASSKGLAGVEDTQYF,TGCGCCAGCAGCAAGGGACTAGCGGGAGTTGAAGATACGCAGTATTTT
-,TRBV7-8,12,-,TRBJ2-7,CASSPWGREQYF,TGTGCCAGCAGCCCTTGGGGGAGGGAGCAGTACTTC
-,TRBV28,12,-,TRBJ1-2,CASSPASYGYTF,TGTGCCAGCAGTCCCGCGAGCTATGGCTACACCTTC
once,TRBV5-1,13,TRBD1,TRBJ2-7,CASSVQGAYEQYF,TGCGCCAGCAGTGTACAGGGGGCCTACGAGCAGTACTTC
-,TRBV19,15,-,TRBJ1-4,CASQPVRGGREKLFF,TGTGCCAGTCAACCAGTCCGGGGGGGGAGAGAAAAACTGTTTTTT
-,TRBV27,15,-,TRBJ2-7,CASSPSRATAYEQYF,TGTGCCAGCAGTCCCTCTAGAGCGACCGCCTACGAGCAGTACTTC